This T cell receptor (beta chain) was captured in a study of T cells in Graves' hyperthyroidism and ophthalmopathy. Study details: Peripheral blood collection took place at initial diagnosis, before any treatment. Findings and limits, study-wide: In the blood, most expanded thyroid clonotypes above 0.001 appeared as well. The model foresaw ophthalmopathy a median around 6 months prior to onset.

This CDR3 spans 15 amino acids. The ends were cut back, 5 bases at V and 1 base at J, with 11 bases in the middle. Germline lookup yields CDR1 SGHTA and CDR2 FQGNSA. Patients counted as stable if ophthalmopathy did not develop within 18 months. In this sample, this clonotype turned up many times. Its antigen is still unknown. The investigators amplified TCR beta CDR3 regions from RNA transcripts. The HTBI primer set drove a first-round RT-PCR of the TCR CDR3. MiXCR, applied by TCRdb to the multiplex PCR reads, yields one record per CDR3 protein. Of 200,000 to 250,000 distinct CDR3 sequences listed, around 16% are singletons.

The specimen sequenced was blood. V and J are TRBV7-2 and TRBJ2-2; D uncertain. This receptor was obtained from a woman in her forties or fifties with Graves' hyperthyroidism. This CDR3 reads CASSPLGRNTGELFF. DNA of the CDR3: TGTGCCAGCAGCCCCCTAGGGCGGAACACCGGGGAGCTGTTTTTT.